One sample yielded the 22 T cell receptor beta chains listed below, sequenced in a study of T-cell memory formation after mild COVID-19. TCRdb re-derived calls from the 5' RACE reads in MiXCR, one entry per CDR3 protein. Among 260,000 or so distinct CDR3 sequences, around 15% were seen once, and the ten largest hold 20% to 25%. The sample was PBMCs or a T cell subset sorted from them (not recorded which). All receptors derive from a man between 18 and 29 years old who had mild COVID-19 (a few samples of this study predate the infection). Cell type and time point are not known.

CDR3 amino acids: CSGQTGNTEAFF. DNA of the CDR3: TGCAGCGGACAGACAGGGAACACTGAAGCTTTCTTT. The rearrangement joins TRBV29-1 to TRBJ1-1; perhaps TRBD1 as D (6 bases). V lost 7 bases and J 1 base, leaving 10 bases between the germline ends. Germline assignment: CDR1 SQVTM and CDR2 ANQGSEA. The CDR3 contains 12 residues.

The chain joins TRBV10-3 to TRBJ1-2; tentative D call: TRBD1 (6 bases). The CDR3 sequence is 15 residues long. Germline lookup yields CDR1 ENHRY and CDR2 SYGVKD. Trimming took off 6 bases at V and 1 base at J, with 15 bases between the two ends. The DNA for the CDR3 is TGTGCCATCAGCCCTCGAGACAGGATTAACTATGGCTACACCTTC. This translates into CAISPRDRINYGYTF.

This clonotype was counted between two and nine times. This chain connects TRBV4-2 to TRBJ2-5; either TRBD1 or TRBD2 may supply D (6 bases each). Germline V gives CDR1 LGHNA, CDR2 YNFKEQ. The CDR3 runs 16 residues. V lost 1 base to trimming and J lost 4 bases, with 16 bases between them. The CDR3 nucleotides are TGTGCCAGCAGCCAAGTCATGGCGGAGGGGGGAGAGACCCAGTACTTC. It yields the protein CASSQVMAEGGETQYF.

V gene TRBV25-1 combines with J gene TRBJ1-6; D is unresolved. Germline V gene sequence: CDR1 MGHDK, CDR2 SYGVNS. The CDR3 consists of 13 residues. V was trimmed by 3 bases and J by 9 bases, leaving 9 bases between them. The CDR3 DNA reads TGTGCCAGCAGTGACAGTGCGGGTTCACCCCTCCACTTT. It codes for CASSDSAGSPLHF.

There are a few counts of this clonotype. The chain uses TRBV27 and TRBJ2-4, with TRBD1 as a possible D gene (5 bases). The ends were cut back, 3 bases at V and 6 bases at J, with 9 bases in the middle. The CDR3 runs 13 residues. Germline CDR1 MNHEY, CDR2 SMNVEV (reference sequence). The CDR3 sequence: CASSLGRANIQYF. The DNA of the CDR3 is TGTGCCAGCAGTTTGGGCAGGGCAAACATTCAGTACTTC.

This clonotype has more than one count but fewer than ten. The chain's CDR3 is CASSEGGNEKLFF. CDR3 DNA sequence: TGTGCCAGCAGTGAAGGGGGAAATGAAAAACTGTTTTTT. The chain joins TRBV2 to TRBJ1-4; D is ambiguous. V was trimmed by 1 base and J by 5 bases, leaving 5 bases between them. The CDR3 consists of 13 residues. Germline assignment: CDR1 SNHLY and CDR2 FYNNEI. Full variable domain (missing parts from reference TRBV2 and TRBJ1-4): EPEVTQTPSHQVTQMGQEVILRCVPISNHLYFYWYRQILGQKVEFLVSFYNNEISEKSEIFDDQFSVERPDGSNFTLKIRSTKLEDSAMYFCASSEGGNEKLFFGSGTQLSVL.

This rearrangement joins TRBV20-1 to TRBJ1-2, with 8 bases matching TRBD1. Germline values: CDR1 DFQATT, CDR2 SNEGSKA (reference sequence). The CDR3 consists of 15 residues. The trim removed 6 bases at V and 1 base at J, leaving 10 bases unmatched. CDR3 bases: TGCAGTGCCAATCCCTTAGACAGGGGTAACTATGGCTACACCTTC. Its translation is CSANPLDRGNYGYTF.

The rearrangement joins TRBV6-2 or TRBV6-3 to TRBJ2-1; no definite D call. The CDR3 totals 14 residues. Germline loops: CDR1 MNHEY, CDR2 SVGEGT. V gave up 2 bases and J gave up 6 bases, with 11 bases separating them. CDR3 bases: TGTGCCAGCAGTTACGGTTCCAGCACCAATGAGCAGTTCTTC. Its translation: CASSYGSSTNEQFF.

This chain connects TRBV5-4 to TRBJ1-1; D unresolved. Germline V lookup: CDR1 SGHNT, CDR2 YYREEE (reference sequence). Trimming took 2 bases from V and 0 from J, leaving 11 bases between them. CDR3 size: 15 residues. CDR3 amino acids: CASSFSTSMNTEAFF. CDR3 sequence (DNA): TGTGCCAGCAGCTTCTCGACATCCATGAACACTGAAGCTTTCTTT.

The CDR3 loop reads CSARVTVVTDTQYF. CDR3 coding DNA: TGCAGTGCTAGAGTGACGGTGGTTACAGATACGCAGTATTTT. V is TRBV20-1 and J is TRBJ2-3; D unresolved. V lost 1 base to trimming and J lost 3 bases, with 11 bases between them. The CDR3 consists of 14 residues. Germline V gene sequence: CDR1 DFQATT, CDR2 SNEGSKA (reference sequence).

This clonotype was seen more than once but under ten times. The chain is built from TRBV18 and TRBJ2-3, with D perhaps TRBD1 or TRBD2 (5 bases each). The CDR3 is 13 residues long. Germline-derived CDR1 and CDR2 are KGHSH and LQKENI. Trimming left V 3 bases short and J 14 bases short, with 18 bases between. The CDR3 coding sequence is TGTGCCAGCTCACCTGAACCGGGACCCCGACTGTATTTT. Translated: CASSPEPGPRLYF.

This clonotype was seen repeatedly, ten times or more. J is TRBJ2-5 and V is TRBV5-6; 12 bases line up with TRBD2. The CDR3 is 12 residues long. Germline-derived CDR1 and CDR2 are SGHDT and YYEEEE. V shed 4 bases, J shed 14 bases, and the junction held 6 bases outside the gene matches. CDR3 DNA: TGTGCCAGCAGCCCTGGACTAGCGGGGATATACTTC. It specifies CASSPGLAGIYF.

This clonotype was recorded at least ten times. The chain joins TRBV7-9 to TRBJ1-1; D is undetermined. Trimming removed 1 base at V and 5 bases at J, with 14 bases between. The germline V gene encodes CDR1 SEHNR and CDR2 FQNEAQ (reference sequence). CDR3 size: 15 residues. The CDR3, as DNA: TGTGCCAGCAGCTTAGTTCTAGGGCAACAGACTGAAGCTTTCTTT. It encodes CASSLVLGQQTEAFF.

V gene TRBV5-1 combines with J gene TRBJ2-2, with TRBD2 as a possible D gene (6 bases). The CDR3 consists of 15 residues. Germline V lookup: CDR1 SGHRS, CDR2 YFSETQ. The germline V and J ends were trimmed by 2 bases and 7 bases, with 15 bases remaining between them. The DNA for the CDR3 is TGCGCCAGCAGCTTCCGGAGGGGCATAGACGGGGAGCTGTTTTTT. Its protein is CASSFRRGIDGELFF.

For this clonotype: This may arise from a read error, as a much more abundant clone is one base away. The CDR3 ends on some other residue instead of the conserved phenylalanine or tryptophan, so this is likely a read error. This sequence joins TRBV7-9 and TRBJ2-5; the D is unclear. Trimming pared 4 bases from V and 5 bases from J, leaving 5 bases between. The CDR3 is made up of 11 amino acids. Germline CDR1 is SEHNR and CDR2 is FQNEAQ (reference sequence). CDR3: CASSSSETQYL. The DNA of the CDR3 is TGTGCCAGCAGCTCCTCGGAGACCCAGTACTTA.

This chain links TRBV11-2 with TRBJ1-4; 7 bases align to TRBD1. V lost 4 bases and J lost 8; bases outside the gene matches: 7. The CDR3 spans 14 residues. The germline CDR1 and CDR2 sequences are SGHAT and FQNNGV. CDR3 amino acids: CASSSARTGEKLFF. The CDR3 DNA is TGTGCCAGCAGCTCCGCCCGGACAGGCGAAAAACTGTTTTTT.

This clonotype turned up a few times. This chain links TRBV5-1 with TRBJ2-1; 9 bases fit TRBD1. CDR1 is SGHRS, CDR2 YFSETQ, per germline. Trimming at V came to 7 bases and at J to 7 bases, leaving 9 bases not matched to a gene. The CDR3 contains 14 residues. In nucleotides, the CDR3 is TGCGCCAGCGGCCCGGGACAGGGTCTTAATGAGCAGTTCTTC. Translated, it gives CASGPGQGLNEQFF.

The rearrangement joins TRBV7-2 to TRBJ2-7; D is ambiguous. The length of the CDR3 is 14 residues. Germline CDR1 reads SGHTA; CDR2 reads FQGNSA. Trimming removed 5 bases from V and 1 base from J, with 12 bases in between. CDR3 sequence reads: CASSHPGSSYEQYV. CDR3 coding DNA: TGTGCCAGCAGCCACCCTGGCAGTTCCTACGAGCAGTACGTC.

The chain carries TRBV29-1 and TRBJ1-2, with D possibly matching TRBD1 (6 bases). V dropped 5 bases and J dropped 8 bases, with 15 bases sitting between them. From germline, CDR1 is SQVTM and CDR2 ANQGSEA. This CDR3 has 12 residues. This chain's CDR3 is CSVPGQSGGYTF. The CDR3 DNA sequence: TGCAGCGTTCCCGGACAGTCGGGGGGCTACACCTTC. Using reference TRBV29-1 and TRBJ1-2 for the parts outside the CDR3, the full variable domain is SAVISQKPSRDICQRGTSLTIQCQVDSQVTMMFWYRQQPGQSLTLIATANQGSEATYESGFVIDKFPISRPNLTFSTLTVSNMSPEDSSIYLCSVPGQSGGYTFGSGTRLTVV.

This clonotype was seen a few times. This chain links TRBV7-2 with TRBJ1-6, with D maybe TRBD1 (5 bases). CDR1 is SGHTA, CDR2 FQGNSA, per germline. This CDR3 contains 17 residues. Trimming shortened V by 5 bases and J by 0 bases, and 14 bases separated the two germline ends. The CDR3: CASSRDVANSYNSPLHF. DNA for the CDR3: TGTGCCAGCAGCAGGGACGTAGCAAACTCCTATAATTCACCCCTCCACTTT.

V and J are TRBV3-1 and TRBJ2-3, with unresolved D. This CDR3 comprises 14 residues. The germline V gene encodes CDR1 LGHDT and CDR2 YNNKEL (reference sequence). V was trimmed by 0 bases and J by 9 bases, leaving 13 bases between them. The CDR3 is CASSQEGTSLTQYF. The DNA of the CDR3 is TGTGCCAGCAGCCAAGAAGGAACCAGCCTCACGCAGTATTTT.

J is TRBJ1-1 and V is TRBV5-1; no firm D call. Germline CDR1 reads SGHRS; CDR2 reads YFSETQ. This CDR3 has 14 residues. The V and J ends lost 4 bases and 5 bases respectively, with 15 bases between them. DNA of the CDR3: TGCGCCAGCAGCCCCCTCAGGTCTTTAACTGAAGCTTTCTTT. Its protein is CASSPLRSLTEAFF. Full variable domain (missing parts from reference TRBV5-1 and TRBJ1-1): KAGVTQTPRYLIKTRGQQVTLSCSPISGHRSVSWYQQTPGQGLQFLFEYFSETQRNKGNFPGRFSGRQFSNSRSEMNVSTLELGDSALYLCASSPLRSLTEAFFGQGTRLTVV.